These 10 T cell receptor beta chains share one sample of origin, sequenced in a study of T cells after yellow fever vaccination. Each CDR3 protein gets one entry after TCRdb re-called the 5' RACE reads with MiXCR. In the table there are 610,000 or so distinct CDR3 sequences, approximately 13% of which are singletons. Material: PBMCs, obtained on the day of the yellow fever booster vaccination. These receptors all come from a man in his thirties or forties who received the YFV17D yellow fever vaccine.

This clonotype was observed a handful of times. This chain's CDR3 is CASSSVDRAGNTIYF. The CDR3 region has the DNA TGTGCCAGCAGTTCGGTCGACAGGGCTGGAAACACCATATATTTT. The chain has TRBV12-3 or TRBV12-4 and TRBJ1-3, with 7 positions matching TRBD1. After removal of 4 bases from V and 2 bases from J, the junction contained 5 bases not matched to a gene. The CDR3 is 15 residues long.

V gene TRBV5-1 combines with J gene TRBJ2-3; the D is unclear. CDR3 length: 13 residues. The V end lost 7 bases, the J end lost 5 bases, and 14 bases lay between the germline ends. Per the germline V gene, CDR1 is SGHRS and CDR2 is YFSETQ. The CDR3, as DNA: TGCGCCAGCGGTCCTTCCCCCGGAGATACGCAGTATTTT. Amino acid sequence: CASGPSPGDTQYF.

This clonotype came up many times. The gene calls are TRBV5-1 and TRBJ2-5; TRBD1 matches 7 bases. With V trimmed by 3 bases and J by 5 bases, 4 bases remained unmatched. This CDR3 is built from 13 residues. Germline V gene lookup returns CDR1 SGHRS and CDR2 YFSETQ. CDR3 in DNA: TGCGCCAGCAGCTACAGGGGCGTGGAGACCCAGTACTTC. Its translation is CASSYRGVETQYF.

This clonotype was seen more than once but under ten times. This chain links TRBV7-6 with TRBJ2-1; 12 nucleotides line up with TRBD2. V lost 4 bases to trimming and J lost 7 bases; unmatched junction nucleotides: 14. This CDR3 is built from 18 residues. CDR1 is SGHVS and CDR2 is FNYEAQ in the germline V gene. CDR3 sequence: CASSSPLSSGRGKNEQFF. DNA of the CDR3: TGTGCCAGCAGCTCCCCCCTTTCTAGCGGGAGGGGCAAAAATGAGCAGTTCTTC.

The genes are TRBV6-5 and TRBJ2-4, with D perhaps matching TRBD1 or TRBD2 (5 bases each). The CDR3 covers 12 residues. Germline CDR1 and CDR2: MNHEY and SVGAGI. Deletions cut 8 bases from V and 4 bases from J, with 9 bases between. The CDR3 reads CASWGSKNIQYF. CDR3 bases: TGTGCCAGCTGGGGGTCAAAAAACATTCAGTACTTC.

V usage is TRBV10-3 and J usage is TRBJ2-5; D may be TRBD2 (6 bases). Trimming left V 3 bases short and J 1 base short, with 12 bases between. The CDR3 covers 15 residues. The germline V gene has CDR1 ENHRY and CDR2 SYGVKD. This chain's CDR3 is CAISDVAGSQETQYF. The CDR3, as DNA: TGTGCCATCAGTGACGTCGCGGGAAGCCAAGAGACCCAGTACTTC.

V gene TRBV2 combines with J gene TRBJ2-1; 7 bases map to TRBD1. Germline V gene data show CDR1 as SNHLY and CDR2 as FYNNEI. There are 15 residues in the CDR3. With V trimmed by 7 bases and J by 3 bases, 9 bases remained unmatched. The CDR3 DNA reads as TGTGCCAGCAATTCCGGGACAGTTATCTACAATGAGCAGTTCTTC. Its protein product is CASNSGTVIYNEQFF. Full variable domain (remainder filled in from reference TRBV2 and TRBJ2-1): EPEVTQTPSHQVTQMGQEVILRCVPISNHLYFYWYRQILGQKVEFLVSFYNNEISEKSEIFDDQFSVERPDGSNFTLKIRSTKLEDSAMYFCASNSGTVIYNEQFFGPGTRLTVL.

This chain uses TRBV6-4 with TRBJ1-1; no reliable D call. CDR3 size: 13 residues. Trimming cost V 10 bases and J 4 bases, with 16 bases left between them. Per germline, CDR1 MRHNA and CDR2 SNTAGT. The CDR3 reads CATRRVVATEAFF. In DNA form, the CDR3 reads TGTGCCACCCGGAGAGTGGTGGCCACTGAAGCTTTCTTT.

This clonotype showed up just a few times. The J gene is TRBJ2-4, the V gene TRBV28; TRBD2 might be the D (7 bases). The V and J ends lost 6 bases and 2 bases respectively, with 11 bases between them. Germline-derived CDR1 and CDR2 are MDHEN and SYDVKM. There are 14 residues in the CDR3. The CDR3 spells CASRGGGSKNIQYF. The CDR3 DNA is TGTGCCAGCAGAGGGGGGGGTTCCAAAAACATTCAGTACTTC. Looking up the rest from reference TRBV28 and TRBJ2-4 gives the full variable domain: DVKVTQSSRYLVKRTGEKVFLECVQDMDHENMFWYRQDPGLGLRLIYFSYDVKMKEKGDIPEGYSVSREKKERFSLILESASTNQTSMYLCASRGGGSKNIQYFGAGTRLSVL.

The V gene is TRBV20-1, the J gene TRBJ2-3; 7 bases are a match to TRBD1. The CDR3 length is 13 residues. After removal of 6 bases from V and 6 bases from J, the junction contained 9 bases not matched to a gene. Germline V gene lookup returns CDR1 DFQATT and CDR2 SNEGSKA (reference sequence). As DNA, the CDR3 is TGCAGTGCCAGACAGGGAAAGAAGGATACGCAGTATTTT. Translation gives CSARQGKKDTQYF.